A selection of T cell receptor beta chains follows, all from one sample in a study of blood T cell repertoires in COVID-19. Measured with immunoSEQ multiplex PCR; TCRdb has only the in-frame clones, and not every one. The sample has just over 150,000 clones, about 90% seen once. The material sequenced was peripheral blood. These receptors all stem from a man in his thirties or forties with COVID-19, enrolled during active disease. The CDR3 runs from the conserved cysteine through the conserved F or W. Each record gives: D gene, V gene, J gene, clone size, CDR3 DNA, CDR3 protein. D genes are given only for firm matches. Not all rows give a size; the values are once, few, many and, for expanded clones, a class.

NA	TRBV21-1	TRBJ2-5	few	TGTGCCAGCAGCTTTTGTTGTGGGACTAGCGGGGGAGAGACCCAGTACTTC	CASSFCCGTSGGETQYF
TRBD2	TRBV5-6	TRBJ2-4	NA	TGTGCCAGCACCTCCCCCAATCTAGCGGGACAAAACATTCAGTACTTC	CASTSPNLAGQNIQYF
TRBD1	TRBV19	TRBJ1-1	NA	TGTGCCAGTAGTAAGGTCGACAGGGCGAACACTGAAGCTTTCTTT	CASSKVDRANTEAFF
TRBD1	TRBV5-5	TRBJ2-7	NA	TGTGCCAGCAGTTTCGTTGGACAGGGCGGTAGCGAGCAGTACTTC	CASSFVGQGGSEQYF
NA	TRBV7-2	TRBJ1-1	NA	TGTGCCAGCAGCTTAGTCGGTCAGGGGATGTCGGAAGCTTTCTTT	CASSLVGQGMSEAFF
NA	TRBV7-6	TRBJ2-3	NA	TGTGCCAGCAGCTTCGTTGACAGCTCCGATACGCAGTATTTT	CASSFVDSSDTQYF
NA	TRBV28	TRBJ1-2	NA	TGTGCCAGCACTACCCTGGGTTGGTCGGGCACCTTC	CASTTLGWSGTF
NA	TRBV3-1/TRBV3-2	TRBJ1-5	NA	TGTGCCAGCAGCCCCGACCGATACAACTATAGCAATCAGCCCCAGCATTTT	CASSPDRYNYSNQPQHF
TRBD1	TRBV11-2	TRBJ1-2	NA	TGTGCCAGCAGCTTAGACAGGGGGTTTGGCTACACCTTC	CASSLDRGFGYTF
TRBD1	TRBV18	TRBJ1-5	NA	TGTGCCAGCTCACCACGGCGGACAGGGGAGATTCAGCCCCAGCATTTT	CASSPRRTGEIQPQHF
NA	TRBV3-1/TRBV3-2	TRBJ1-1	once	TGTGCCAGCAGCCGAAACAGATACACTGAAGCTTTCTTT	CASSRNRYTEAFF
NA	TRBV5-6	TRBJ2-7	NA	TGTGCCAGCAGCTCATATTGGGCAGAACTAGCCTACGAGCAGTACTTC	CASSSYWAELAYEQYF
NA	TRBV19	TRBJ1-5	NA	TGTGCCAGTAGTATAGGATGGTGGTTGGGCTTTACAAACAATCAGCCCCAGCATTTT	CASSIGWWLGFTNNQPQHF
TRBD1	TRBV28	TRBJ2-5	NA	TGTGCCAGCACTACATATTGGGGGGACAGGGAGTGGACCCAGTACTTC	CASTTYWGDREWTQYF
TRBD1	TRBV7-6	TRBJ1-2	once	TGTGCCAGCAGCTGGGGCCATGGGGACAGTAACTATGGCTACACCTTC	CASSWGHGDSNYGYTF
TRBD1	TRBV27	TRBJ2-7	NA	TGTGCCAGCAGTTCCGTCGGGACAGGGAGCTACGAGCAGTACTTC	CASSSVGTGSYEQYF
TRBD2	TRBV11-2	TRBJ2-3	NA	TGTGCCAGCAGCTTAGCTGGGAGGGCGGAGACAGATACGCAGTATTTT	CASSLAGRAETDTQYF
NA	TRBV11-2	TRBJ2-5	NA	TGTGCCAGCAGCTTAGCCCCGGGTGGGGAGACCCAGTACTTC	CASSLAPGGETQYF
NA	TRBV7-3	TRBJ1-1	NA	TGTGCCAGCAGCTTAGGACACCGGAACACTGAAGCTTTCTTT	CASSLGHRNTEAFF
NA	TRBV15	TRBJ1-1	NA	TGTGCCACCAGCAGCCGTCGGGTTTTCGGAGCTTTCTTT	CATSSRRVFGAFF
NA	TRBV19	TRBJ2-2	NA	TGTGCCAGTAGTTTTAACCGGGACTTGAACACCGGGGAGCTGTTTTTT	CASSFNRDLNTGELFF
NA	TRBV19	TRBJ2-5	NA	TGTGCCACTGGGGGGGGCGCATTAGAGACCCAGTACTTC	CATGGGALETQYF
TRBD2	TRBV7-3	TRBJ2-3	once	TGTGCCAGCAGCTTAATACTAGCGGGCACAGATACGCAGTATTTT	CASSLILAGTDTQYF
NA	TRBV5-1	TRBJ2-1	NA	TGCGCCAGCAGCTTTCAAGGCCTTTACGAGGATGAGCAGTTCTTC	CASSFQGLYEDEQFF
TRBD2	TRBV14	TRBJ2-1	NA	TGTGCCAGCAGCCAAGCACTAGCGGTATACAATGAGCAGTTCTTC	CASSQALAVYNEQFF
TRBD2	TRBV19	TRBJ2-7	NA	TGTGCCAGTAGTATAACGGCGGGGGGGGCCTACGAGCAGTACTTC	CASSITAGGAYEQYF
NA	TRBV7-2	TRBJ1-2	once	TGTGCCAGCAGCTTACTCGCGTTCTATGGCTACACCTTC	CASSLLAFYGYTF
NA	TRBV28	TRBJ2-2	NA	TGTGCCAGCGACGACGTCGGAGGGAGAGGTTCCGGGGAGCTGTTTTTT	CASDDVGGRGSGELFF
NA	TRBV7-3	TRBJ1-6	few	TGTGCCAGCAGCTTATTAGAACCGGGTAATTCACCCCTCCACTTT	CASSLLEPGNSPLHF
TRBD2	TRBV7-6	TRBJ2-1	NA	TGTGCCAGCAGCCACGGACTAGCGGATTACAATGAGCAGTTCTTC	CASSHGLADYNEQFF
NA	TRBV24-1	TRBJ2-3	NA	TGTGCCACCAGTGATTTCGGGTGGACTTCAGATACGCAGTATTTT	CATSDFGWTSDTQYF
NA	TRBV24-1	TRBJ1-1	once	TGTGCCACCCGGGGGGTGGGCACTGAAGCTTTCTTT	CATRGVGTEAFF
NA	TRBV12-3/TRBV12-4	TRBJ1-2	NA	TGTGCCAGCAGCTCCACAAGAAACTATGGCTACACCTTC	CASSSTRNYGYTF
TRBD1	TRBV9	TRBJ1-1	NA	TGTGCCAGCAGCACCGACAGGGAAGTAGCTTTCTTT	CASSTDREVAFF
TRBD1	TRBV7-3	TRBJ2-1	NA	TGTGCCAGCAGCCCCAACCCCGGCAGGGGGCTTGAGCAGTTCTTC	CASSPNPGRGLEQFF
NA	TRBV7-9	TRBJ1-6	NA	TGTGCCAGCAGGCCCCTCGGAGGATCACCCCTCCACTTT	CASRPLGGSPLHF
TRBD1	TRBV28	TRBJ1-5	NA	TGTGCCAGCAGTTTAATCTCGGGGACAGGGCGCGAGCAGCCCCAGCATTTT	CASSLISGTGREQPQHF